This T cell receptor (beta chain) was found in a study of cytomegalovirus exposure and HLA in healthy donors (dated by TCRdb to 2016 to 2017). In the study overall: An earlier analysis of roughly 570 of the donors reported roughly 300 Gb of sequence data and about 120 million unique TCR beta sequences obtained from about 179 million T cells. An early release covering about 600 HLA-typed donors comprised around 300 gigabases of sequencing data and approximately 85 million unique TCR sequences. The genetic ancestry cluster associated with self-reported Caucasian donors included around 76% of the 398 genotyped donors. The aim of the study was to test whether cataloging public T cell receptors could identify signatures of past pathogen exposure. The study profiled the T cell repertoires of hundreds of subjects by immunosequencing and related them to cytomegalovirus serostatus. Besides the first cohort of about 730 subjects, a separate validation cohort made up of some 110 different subjects was used. The study combined high-throughput TCR immunosequencing, statistical association of individual TCRs with disease status, and machine learning to predict cytomegalovirus infection status. To study patterns of TCR occurrence, a later analysis re-analyzed previously published TCR beta repertoires from just over 650 donors and added high-resolution HLA genotyping. In the later analysis, no new phenotypic data were used to find candidate immune exposures; instead, reliance was placed on TCR beta sequences and their occurrence across donors. An earlier analysis of more than 450 of the donors used high-throughput TCR beta sequencing to judge whether each TCR beta V gene segment behaved as functional or pseudogenic. Alongside the repertoire data, information on donor age, sex, ethnicity and CMV serostatus was compiled. In a later genetic analysis, genome-wide SNP genotypes for about 55% of the roughly 700 donors were used, and that subset was treated as a discovery cohort. All discovery cohort repertoires had been generated on a single sequencing platform. HLA typing covered class I and class II loci at four-digit resolution. The number of typed donors differed by locus: about 620-640 for A, B, C, DRB1 and DQB1; about 520 for DQA1; approximately 610 for DPA1; and some 450 for DPB1. Roughly 5 DR-DQ haplotypes were handled as single units for association and clustering, since linkage in the cohort was strong. Among about 400 genotyped donors of the cohort, an average of approximately 240,000 unique TCR beta nucleotide sequences was sequenced per donor, of which about 18% were non-productive.

Worth noting for this clone: Its antigen remains undetermined. It has no much larger one-base neighbor in the sample; base qualities were not kept.

Library preparation used the immunoSEQ multiplex PCR assay. A mixture of 60 forward primers for TCR Vbeta segments and 13 reverse primers for TCR Jbeta segments was used in the multiplex PCR. The CDR3 region of rearranged TCR beta genes was amplified from genomic DNA by a multiplex PCR assay. The Illumina HiSeq System was used to sequence the amplified TCR beta libraries as 87-base-pair reads. As for the original processing: A later analysis tallied about 77 million unique TCR beta chains across the 666 repertoires, and roughly 11 million of those chains were shared by two or more donors. To remove PCR and sequencing errors, raw reads were error-corrected and collapsed into unique sequences using a nearest-neighbor algorithm that merged closely related sequences. V, D and J gene segments were assigned by aligning CDR3 sequences to IMGT reference sequences. For a sequence to be retained, a match of at least six nucleotides was required to both a V gene segment and a J gene segment. A rearrangement was called productive if the CDR3 had no stop codons and remained in frame with V and J, and every other rearrangement was called non-productive. Following IMGT convention, CDR3 was defined as the stretch from the second conserved V-encoded cysteine up to the conserved J-encoded phenylalanine. Sequences without an unambiguous match to a single V gene segment were excluded from the earlier analysis of about 630 of the donors. In an earlier analysis of around 590 of the donors, a V segment was called functional when productive rearrangements were above 56.7%, and segregating when the standard deviation between donors exceeded 5%. A statistical classification framework was built for diagnosing cytomegalovirus status from the catalog of TCR beta chain sequences. In a later analysis, V and J genes were assigned by comparing TCR nucleotide sequences against IMGT/GENE-DB human TR gene sequences. Using the TCRdist pipeline, a later analysis assigned CDR3 sequences along with most-parsimonious VDJ recombination scenarios. In a later analysis, every TCR beta chain was defined by the combination of its CDR3 amino acid sequence and its V-gene family, and reads without a unique V-gene family were dropped. To address suspected cross-contamination and a sequencing artifact, a later analysis removed around 590 highly shared, low-generation-probability nucleotide sequences. For each public chain, a later analysis derived a clonal expansion index from normalized ranks of inferred template counts within each repertoire. In a later analysis, generation probabilities were computed using a VDJ recombination model fitted to out-of-frame rearrangements, and the results were checked against IGoR. In a later analysis, hypergeometric tests were used to score TCR-TCR, TCR-HLA and TCR-CMV co-occurrence, with a repertoire-size bias correction applied to TCR pairs. A later analysis estimated false discovery rates by permuting HLA or CMV assignments 20 times. In a later analysis, co-occurring TCRs were grouped with DBSCAN, and TCRdist sequence similarity was added when clustering was performed within HLA-allele-positive subsets. Co-occurrence clustering excluded repertoires with fewer than 30,000 or more than 120,000 public chains, plus five with anomalous nucleotide sharing. TCRdb holds this immuneACCESS table with in-frame rearrangements only. Some clones are missing; in checked studies, unresolved V genes explain under half, and the rest has no known cause. The V and J calls and clone size come from that table; D and trimming were worked out from the DNA. In this sample the table shows around 78,000 clones, about 88% of which occur a single time. Roughly 2.6% of the sample is held by the ten biggest clonotypes.

Study-wide findings and limitations: The authors suggested that the approach could potentially be extended to other disease states and immunological phenotypes. Compared with the roughly 670-donor mean, donors in an Asian-associated ancestry cluster had fewer N-insertions in productive TCRs, according to a later genetic analysis. Roughly uniform sequencing depth across donors was assumed in presence/absence analyses, although this assumption may not hold. The cohort was sequenced for TCR beta chains only, and without alpha or paired-chain data the features that could be detected were limited. The classifier was reported to diagnose cytomegalovirus status with high specificity and sensitivity in both the original cohort and the validation cohort. Because HLA typing was unavailable for some donors at each locus, only the typed subset was used in association tests. In the study, 150 to 200 TCR beta chains were listed as associated with cytomegalovirus. The only immune exposure information available for the cohort was CMV serostatus. A few of the identified cytomegalovirus-associated TCR beta chains were confirmed in vitro to be specific for cytomegalovirus antigens. A later genetic analysis associated a missense DCLRE1C variant with V-gene and J-gene trimming of TCR beta chains, and an independent cohort replicated the association. A cluster of highly shared sequence variants was judged likely to represent a technical artifact of the sequencing pipeline. According to a later analysis, TCR association rates differed among HLA loci, with DRB1 alleles showing the most associated TCRs and HLA-C alleles showing the fewest. A later analysis reported that several top co-occurrence clusters appeared linked to parvovirus B19, influenza, CMV and Epstein-Barr virus. Assigning TCR associations to individual alleles was difficult when HLA alleles, especially DR and DQ, strongly co-occurred. Across donors, most TCR sequences were observed very rarely, whereas some public TCRs were present in many individuals. In an earlier analysis of fewer than 700 of the donors, most TCR beta V segments appeared in productive rearrangements about 87% or about 30% of the time, broadly matching IMGT annotations. Because counts were too low, 15 to 20 rarely observed V segments, including chromosome 9 orphons, were left out of the earlier analysis of approximately 500 of the donors. A later analysis associated about 18,000 TCR beta sequences with specific HLA alleles at a false discovery rate of 0.05. A later analysis found that HLA-associated TCR beta chains were more clonally expanded and had lower generation probabilities than equally common non-associated chains. Correlated functional status among segregating V segments might reflect linkage disequilibrium, but an unknown experimental factor could not be ruled out. According to a later analysis, most CMV-associated TCR beta chains appeared to be HLA-restricted, and the HLA associations seemed to be driven largely by CMV exposure. A further reported finding was that TCR beta sequences accurately predicted the HLA-A and HLA-B alleles for most subjects in the first cohort.

The cohort consisted of 600 to 700 healthy bone marrow donors. At the time of sampling, every cohort member was nominally healthy, though immune exposures that went unrecorded were likely present. The donor was CMV seronegative and belonged to the group of 350 to 400 seronegative cohort members. Each donor provided a peripheral blood sample, and peripheral blood mononuclear cells were used for TCR beta sequencing. Genomic DNA was extracted from the blood cell samples with the Qiagen DNeasy Blood Extraction Kit. Sequencing used PBMCs. The receptor comes from a woman aged 45-65 years in good health and CMV-seronegative.

The CDR3 region reads CSAATSLEAFF. The DNA sequence is TGCAGTGCTGCCACTTCGCTTGAAGCTTTCTTT. In this chain, TRBV20-1 is recombined with TRBJ1-1, with the D gene too uncertain to name. Trimming removed 5 bases from V and 7 bases from J, leaving 11 bases between the germline ends. Reading the germline V gene (reference sequence) gives CDR1 DFQATT and CDR2 SNEGSKA. The CDR3, cysteine through phenylalanine, is 11 amino acids long. Only the CDR3 region is kept as DNA, spanning 33 bases read in frame from base 1.